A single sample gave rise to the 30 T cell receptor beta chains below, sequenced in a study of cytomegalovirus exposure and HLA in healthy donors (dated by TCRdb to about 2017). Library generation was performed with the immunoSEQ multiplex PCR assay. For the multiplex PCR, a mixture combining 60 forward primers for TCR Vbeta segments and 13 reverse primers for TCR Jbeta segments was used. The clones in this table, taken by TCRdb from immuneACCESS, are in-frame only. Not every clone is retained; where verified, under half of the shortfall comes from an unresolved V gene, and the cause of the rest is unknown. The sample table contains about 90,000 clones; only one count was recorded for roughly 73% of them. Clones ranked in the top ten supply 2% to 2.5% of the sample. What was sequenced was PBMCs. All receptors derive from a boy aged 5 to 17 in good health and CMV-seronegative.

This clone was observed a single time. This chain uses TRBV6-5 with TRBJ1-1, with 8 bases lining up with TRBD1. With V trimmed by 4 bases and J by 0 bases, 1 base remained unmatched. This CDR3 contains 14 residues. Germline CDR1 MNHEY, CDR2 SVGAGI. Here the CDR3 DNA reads TGTGCCAGCAGTTGGACAGGGTTGAACACTGAAGCTTTCTTT. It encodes CASSWTGLNTEAFF.

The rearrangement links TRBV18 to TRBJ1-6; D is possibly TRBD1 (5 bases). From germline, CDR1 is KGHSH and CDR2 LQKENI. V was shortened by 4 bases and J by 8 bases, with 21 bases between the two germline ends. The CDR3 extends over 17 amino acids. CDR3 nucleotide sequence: TGTGCCAGCTCACTTCCGACATCCGGGACGGGAGATTCACCCCTCCACTTT. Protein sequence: CASSLPTSGTGDSPLHF.

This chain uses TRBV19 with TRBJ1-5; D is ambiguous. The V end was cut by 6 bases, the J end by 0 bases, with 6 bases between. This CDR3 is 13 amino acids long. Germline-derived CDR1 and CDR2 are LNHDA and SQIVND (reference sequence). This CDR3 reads CASRHSSNQPQHF. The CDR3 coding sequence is TGTGCCAGTAGGCATAGTAGCAATCAGCCCCAGCATTTT.

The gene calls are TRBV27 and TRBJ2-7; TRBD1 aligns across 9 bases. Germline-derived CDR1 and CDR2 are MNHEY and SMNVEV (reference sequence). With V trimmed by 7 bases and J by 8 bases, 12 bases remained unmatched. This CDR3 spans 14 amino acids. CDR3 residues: CASTPGQGWIKQYF. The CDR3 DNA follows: TGTGCCAGCACCCCGGGACAGGGCTGGATCAAGCAGTACTTC.

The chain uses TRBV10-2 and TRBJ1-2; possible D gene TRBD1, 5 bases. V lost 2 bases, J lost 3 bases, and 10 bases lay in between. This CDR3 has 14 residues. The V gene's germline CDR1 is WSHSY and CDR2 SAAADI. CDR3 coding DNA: TGCGCCAGCAGTGAGGCGGGACCACACTATGGCTACACCTTC. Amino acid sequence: CASSEAGPHYGYTF.

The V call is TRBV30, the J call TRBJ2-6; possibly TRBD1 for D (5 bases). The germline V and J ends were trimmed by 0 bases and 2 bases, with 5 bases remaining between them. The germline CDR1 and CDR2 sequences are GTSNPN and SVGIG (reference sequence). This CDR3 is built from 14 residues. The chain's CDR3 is CAWSVGAGANVLTF. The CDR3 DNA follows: TGTGCCTGGAGTGTAGGGGCTGGGGCCAACGTCCTGACTTTC.

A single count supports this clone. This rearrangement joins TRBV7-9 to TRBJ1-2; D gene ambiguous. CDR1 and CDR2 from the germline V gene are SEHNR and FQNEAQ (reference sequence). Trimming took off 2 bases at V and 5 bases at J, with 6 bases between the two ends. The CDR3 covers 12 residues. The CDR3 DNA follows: TGTGCCAGCAGCTTAACTGAATATGGCTACACCTTC. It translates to CASSLTEYGYTF.

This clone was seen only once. CDR3 in DNA: TGCAGCGCCGCGAGGGGGCCCAACACCGGGGAGCTGTTTTTT. Amino acid sequence: CSAARGPNTGELFF. V is TRBV29-1 and J is TRBJ2-2; 7 positions agree with TRBD1. In germline, CDR1 is SQVTM, CDR2 ANQGSEA. J lost 2 bases, V lost 7 bases, and 7 bases had no gene match. This CDR3 has 14 residues.

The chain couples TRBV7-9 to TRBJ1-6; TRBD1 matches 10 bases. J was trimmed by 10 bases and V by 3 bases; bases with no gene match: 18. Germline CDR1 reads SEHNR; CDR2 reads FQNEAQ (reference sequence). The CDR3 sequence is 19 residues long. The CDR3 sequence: CASSFLAPRTGGFYSPLHF. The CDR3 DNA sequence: TGTGCCAGCAGCTTTCTAGCCCCAAGGACAGGGGGATTTTACTCACCCCTCCACTTT.

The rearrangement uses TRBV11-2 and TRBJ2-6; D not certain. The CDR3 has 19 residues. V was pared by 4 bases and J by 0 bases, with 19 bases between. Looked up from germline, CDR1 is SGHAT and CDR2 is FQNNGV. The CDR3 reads CASSSLVSAIHSGANVLTF. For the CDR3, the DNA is TGTGCCAGCAGCTCCCTGGTAAGCGCGATACACTCTGGGGCCAACGTCCTGACTTTC.

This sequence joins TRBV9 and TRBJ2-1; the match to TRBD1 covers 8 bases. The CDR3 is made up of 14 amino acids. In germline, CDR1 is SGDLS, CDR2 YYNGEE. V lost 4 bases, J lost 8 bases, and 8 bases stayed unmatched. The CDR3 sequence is CASSSVDRADEQFF. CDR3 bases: TGTGCCAGCAGCTCCGTGGACAGGGCAGATGAGCAGTTCTTC.

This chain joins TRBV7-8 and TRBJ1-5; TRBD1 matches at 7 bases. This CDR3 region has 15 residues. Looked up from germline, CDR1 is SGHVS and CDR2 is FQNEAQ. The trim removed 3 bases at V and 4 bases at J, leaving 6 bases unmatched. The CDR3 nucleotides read TGTGCCAGCAGCTTCAGGGGGGATGTGAATCAGCCCCAGCATTTT. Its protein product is CASSFRGDVNQPQHF.

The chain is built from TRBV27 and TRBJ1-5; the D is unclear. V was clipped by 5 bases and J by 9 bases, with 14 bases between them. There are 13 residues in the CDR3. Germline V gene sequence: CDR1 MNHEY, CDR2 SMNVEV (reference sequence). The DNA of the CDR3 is TGTGCCAGCAGTCCCGGGGTCAGGTGGCCCCAGCATTTT. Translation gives CASSPGVRWPQHF.

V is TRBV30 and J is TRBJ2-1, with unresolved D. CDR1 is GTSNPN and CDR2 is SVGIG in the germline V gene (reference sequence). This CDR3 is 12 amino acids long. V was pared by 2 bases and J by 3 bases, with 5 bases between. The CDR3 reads CAWSQDYNEQFF. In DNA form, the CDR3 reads TGTGCCTGGAGTCAGGACTACAATGAGCAGTTCTTC.

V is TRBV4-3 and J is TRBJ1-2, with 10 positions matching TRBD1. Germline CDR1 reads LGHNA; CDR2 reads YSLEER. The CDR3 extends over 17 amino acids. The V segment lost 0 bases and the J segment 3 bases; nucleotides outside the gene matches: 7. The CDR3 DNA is TGCGCCAGCAGCCAAGATAGGGGGACAGGGGCCCACTATGGCTACACCTTC. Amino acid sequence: CASSQDRGTGAHYGYTF.

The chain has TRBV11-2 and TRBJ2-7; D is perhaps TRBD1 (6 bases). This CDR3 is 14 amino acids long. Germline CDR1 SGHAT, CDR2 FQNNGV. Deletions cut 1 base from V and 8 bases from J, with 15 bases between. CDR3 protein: CASSLASFRGKQYF. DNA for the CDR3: TGTGCCAGCAGCTTAGCATCATTCAGGGGTAAGCAGTACTTC.

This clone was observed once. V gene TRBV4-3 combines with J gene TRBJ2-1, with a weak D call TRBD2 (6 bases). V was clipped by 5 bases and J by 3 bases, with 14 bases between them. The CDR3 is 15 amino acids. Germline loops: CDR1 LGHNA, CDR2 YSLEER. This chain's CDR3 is CASSSRLEGYNEQFF. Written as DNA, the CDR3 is TGCGCCAGCAGCTCACGACTAGAAGGCTACAATGAGCAGTTCTTC.

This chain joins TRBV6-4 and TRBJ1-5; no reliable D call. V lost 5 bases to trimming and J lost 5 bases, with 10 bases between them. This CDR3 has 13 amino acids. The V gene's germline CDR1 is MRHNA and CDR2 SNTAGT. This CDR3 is CASSLEADQPQHF. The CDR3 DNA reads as TGTGCCAGCAGTCTAGAGGCTGATCAGCCCCAGCATTTT.

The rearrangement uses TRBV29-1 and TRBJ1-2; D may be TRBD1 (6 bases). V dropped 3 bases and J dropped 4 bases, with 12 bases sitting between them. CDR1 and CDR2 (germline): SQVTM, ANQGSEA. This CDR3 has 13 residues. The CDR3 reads CSVDLDSSYGYTF. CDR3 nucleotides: TGCAGCGTTGACCTGGACAGCTCCTATGGCTACACCTTC.

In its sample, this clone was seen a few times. Written as DNA, the CDR3 is TGTGCCTGGCGAAAAATGAGCTCCTACAATGAGCAGTTCTTC. Amino acid sequence: CAWRKMSSYNEQFF. The chain couples TRBV30 to TRBJ2-1; D gene ambiguous. The germline V and J ends were trimmed by 5 bases and 0 bases, with 11 bases remaining between them. This CDR3 has 14 amino acids. CDR1 GTSNPN and CDR2 SVGIG come from the germline V gene (reference sequence).

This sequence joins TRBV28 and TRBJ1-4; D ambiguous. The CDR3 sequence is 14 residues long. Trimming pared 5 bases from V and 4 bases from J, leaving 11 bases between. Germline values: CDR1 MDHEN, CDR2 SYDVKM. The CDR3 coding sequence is TGTGCCAGCAGTCCCGGCGGCCTTAATGAAAAACTGTTTTTT. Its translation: CASSPGGLNEKLFF.

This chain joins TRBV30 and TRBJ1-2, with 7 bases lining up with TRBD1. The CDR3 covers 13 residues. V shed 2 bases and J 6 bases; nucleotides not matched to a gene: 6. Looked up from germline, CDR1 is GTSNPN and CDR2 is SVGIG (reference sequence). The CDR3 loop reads CAWSLLQGNGYTF. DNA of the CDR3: TGTGCCTGGAGTTTGTTACAGGGGAATGGCTACACCTTC. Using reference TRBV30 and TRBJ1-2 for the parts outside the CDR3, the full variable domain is SQTIHQWPATLVQPVGSPLSLECTVEGTSNPNLYWYRQAAGRGLQLLFYSVGIGQISSEVPQNLSASRPQDRQFILSSKKLLLSDSGFYLCAWSLLQGNGYTFGSGTRLTVV.

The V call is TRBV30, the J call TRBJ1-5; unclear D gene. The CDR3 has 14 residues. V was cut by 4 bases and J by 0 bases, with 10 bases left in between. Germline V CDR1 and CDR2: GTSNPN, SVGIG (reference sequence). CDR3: CAWILISSNQPQHF. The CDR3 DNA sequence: TGTGCCTGGATCCTGATTAGTAGCAATCAGCCCCAGCATTTT.

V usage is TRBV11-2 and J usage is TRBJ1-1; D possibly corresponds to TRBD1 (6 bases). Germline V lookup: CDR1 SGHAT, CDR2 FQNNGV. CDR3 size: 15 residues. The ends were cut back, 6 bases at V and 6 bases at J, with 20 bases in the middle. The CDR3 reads CASSPSGVMRAEAFF. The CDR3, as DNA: TGTGCCAGCAGTCCGTCAGGGGTGATGCGCGCTGAAGCTTTCTTT.

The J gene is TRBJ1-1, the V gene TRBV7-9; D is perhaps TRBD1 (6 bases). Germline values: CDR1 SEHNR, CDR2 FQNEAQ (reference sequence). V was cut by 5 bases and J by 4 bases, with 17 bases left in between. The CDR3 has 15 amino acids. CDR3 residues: CASSPPDRFVTEAFF. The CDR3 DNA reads TGTGCCAGCAGCCCGCCCGACAGGTTCGTCACTGAAGCTTTCTTT.

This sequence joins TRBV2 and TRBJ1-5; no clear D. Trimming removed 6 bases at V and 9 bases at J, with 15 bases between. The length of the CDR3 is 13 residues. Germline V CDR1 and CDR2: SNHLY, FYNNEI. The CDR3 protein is CASRAGLPGPQHF. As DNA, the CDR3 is TGTGCCAGCAGAGCGGGATTACCGGGGCCCCAGCATTTT.

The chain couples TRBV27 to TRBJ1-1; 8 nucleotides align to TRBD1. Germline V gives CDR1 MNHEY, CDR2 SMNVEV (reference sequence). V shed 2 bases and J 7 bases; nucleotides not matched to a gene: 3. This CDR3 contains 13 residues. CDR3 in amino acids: CASSLRDRSEAFF. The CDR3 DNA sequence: TGTGCCAGCAGTTTACGGGACAGGAGTGAAGCTTTCTTT.

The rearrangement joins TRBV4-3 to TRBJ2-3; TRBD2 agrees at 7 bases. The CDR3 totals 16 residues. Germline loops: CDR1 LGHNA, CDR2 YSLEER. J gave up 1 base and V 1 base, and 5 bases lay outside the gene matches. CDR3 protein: CASSQGEGSGTDTQYF. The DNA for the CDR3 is TGCGCCAGCAGCCAAGGGGAGGGTTCGGGCACAGATACGCAGTATTTT.

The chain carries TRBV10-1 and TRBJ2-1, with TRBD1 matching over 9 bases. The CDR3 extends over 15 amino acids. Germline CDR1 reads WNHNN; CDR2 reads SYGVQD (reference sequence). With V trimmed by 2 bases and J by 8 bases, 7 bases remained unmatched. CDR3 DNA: TGCGCCAGCAGTGAGCCGGGACAGGGCTTTTATGAGCAGTTCTTC. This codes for CASSEPGQGFYEQFF.

Here the CDR3 DNA reads TGCGCCAGCAGGAAGATCTCGGGGGAGGGATCCTATGGCTACACCTTC. Translating it yields CASRKISGEGSYGYTF. The chain uses TRBV4-1 and TRBJ1-2; D may be TRBD1 (5 bases). The CDR3 sequence is 16 residues long. Per germline, CDR1 MGHRA and CDR2 YSYEKL. Deletions cut 6 bases from V and 4 bases from J, with 21 bases between.